Here is one TCR beta chain with its context. Its specific antigen is unknown. Base-call qualities are not available, and no considerably larger clone is one nucleotide away. The data were obtained in a study of shared clonotypes between healthy human individuals (dated by TCRdb to 2020 to 2021). Broadly, across the study: The cohort included three men and a couple of women between 18 and 49 years of age. To estimate repertoire size and how much clonotypes are shared between individuals, the study performed deep sequencing of blood TCR repertoires from about 5 healthy adults. Libraries were prepared and TCR repertoires were sequenced by different laboratories using diverse techniques, in order to increase sequencing depth and limit assay-specific biases. For each donor, three plates each were used for CD4 naive and CD4 memory, two plates were used for CD8 naive, and one plate was used for CD8 memory. Leukapheresis yielded between about 0.9 and 10 billion PBMCs per donor.

Study-wide conclusions, independent of this receptor: Pairwise subsampling indicated that sequencing depth was expected to affect the degree of clonotype sharing among donors. Naive subsets generally had larger estimated clonotype richness than memory subsets. Because the study included a small number of donors, the genetic and exposure-history diversity represented was limited. When a handful of donors were compared, the shared fraction of clonotypes was roughly 4.8% for naive CD4, around 3.6% for naive CD8, more than 2% for memory CD4, and 0.35% to 0.5% for memory CD8. Compared with non-shared clonotypes, clonotypes shared by all four sorted-subset donors had higher generation probabilities. Rarefaction of sorted-subset datasets indicated incomplete sequencing despite the large sequencing depth. Only blood was sampled, and tissue TCR repertoires likely differ from those in blood.

TCR CDR3 regions were amplified from genomic DNA by multiplex PCR using the deep immunoSEQ assay. For each cell subset, the extracted genomic DNA was distributed evenly across all wells of several immunoSEQ 96-well plates, and each plate served as one replicate. For sorted subsets, each replicate PCR was loaded with approximately 190 ng genomic DNA, equivalent to about 30,000 T cell genomes. The purified libraries were quantified using a Qubit 3.0 fluorometer, sized with a Bioanalyzer 2100, and then quantified again using the KAPA Library Quantification kit. A separate single-read 150-cycle Illumina NextSeq 550 flow cell was used to sequence each immunoSEQ 96-well plate. As for the original processing: Because the immunoSEQ output included only junctional sequences and no quality scores, the filtering could not be the same as the filtering used for full-length reads. To assign V/J genes and CDR3, sequences were annotated using PyIR, a Python wrapper for IgBLAST v1.9, with IMGT germline references. Any read was removed if the V/J assignment was weak (E-value above 1e-6), the CDR3 was missing, or the read contained stop codons, out-of-frame junctions, or ambiguous translated residues. V3J clonotypes were defined as sequences sharing the same inferred V gene, J gene, and CDR3 amino acid sequence. Percentage overlap between repertoires was computed as shared unique clonotypes divided by the size of the smaller repertoire. Three approaches were used to assess repertoire richness: RTK rarefaction, the Chao1 estimator, and Recon v2.1 estimates of unobserved clonotypes. Generation probabilities for all TCRbeta clonotypes obtained by the gDNA method from a few donors were computed using OLGA. The table comes from immuneACCESS by way of TCRdb, which keeps in-frame sequences with V and J called. Part of the clones is missing from these tables; in studies checked, under half for an unresolved V gene and the rest for unknown reasons. That table supplies the V and J calls and clone size; D and trimming were determined from the DNA. This sample has about 1.5 million clones in its table, and 95% to 99% of those were observed once. The ten largest account for roughly 0.45% of the sample.

CDR1 is given as DFQATT and CDR2 as SNEGSKA, both from the germline V gene (reference sequence). The germline ends are 7 bases apart after V is trimmed by 3 bases and J by 8 bases. From cysteine to phenylalanine, the CDR3 is 11 amino acids long. The sequence is cut down to CDR3 DNA, 33 bases in frame from base 1. The donors were healthy, HIV-negative adults with no recently reported acute infections or vaccinations. Every donor was a Caucasian adult living in Nashville, Tennessee, USA. CD4+ T cells were enriched by magnetic negative selection, after which naive cells were positively selected on CD45RA and the negative fraction was taken as the memory subset. After blood collection by leukapheresis, PBMCs were isolated using Ficoll-Histopaque density gradient centrifugation and then cryopreserved in the vapor phase of liquid nitrogen. Analytical flow cytometry was used to check the purity and quantity of every magnetically sorted T cell population. From each sorted fraction, genomic DNA was isolated and quantified by UV absorbance on a Nanodrop 2000c.

The rearrangement joined TRBV20-1 to TRBJ1-4, with the identity of the D gene unclear. The receptor's source is a man aged 30 to 45 in good health. Sequenced sample: naive CD4+ T cells sorted from blood. What the cell subset or site label conveys for this sample: CD45RA+ positively selected. Here the CDR3 is given as CSASSWEKLFF. The DNA is TGCAGTGCTAGCTCTTGGGAAAAACTGTTTTTT.